This T cell receptor (beta chain) was observed in a study of glioma-infiltrating T cells. TCR alpha and beta CDR3 regions were amplified from RNA using iRepertoire nested multiplex PCR. Tissue mRNA or PBMC total RNA, roughly 90-450 ng, went into one-step reverse transcription and amplification. Using its own MiXCR run on the multiplex PCR reads, TCRdb lists one record per CDR3 protein. The table lists some 130,000 distinct CDR3 sequences, under 30% of them singletons. Concerning this clonotype: What it binds is not known.

Study results and limitations: Non-neoplastic patients had below-expected tissue-blood divergence, while all gliomas exceeded expectation.

V was pared by 5 bases and J by 0 bases, with 11 bases between. There are 15 residues in the CDR3. In germline, CDR1 is SEHNR, CDR2 FQNEAQ (reference sequence). The J gene is TRBJ1-3, the V gene TRBV7-9, with unresolved D. This receptor was taken from a human donor with low-grade glioma or glioblastoma, undergoing nonglioma brain surgery, or in good health (not recorded which). The sequencing input was glioma tissue, nonneoplastic brain tissue, or PBMCs (not recorded which). The CDR3 loop is CASSRNEVSGNTIYF. The CDR3 region has the DNA TGTGCCAGCAGCCGGAATGAGGTCTCTGGAAACACCATATATTTT.